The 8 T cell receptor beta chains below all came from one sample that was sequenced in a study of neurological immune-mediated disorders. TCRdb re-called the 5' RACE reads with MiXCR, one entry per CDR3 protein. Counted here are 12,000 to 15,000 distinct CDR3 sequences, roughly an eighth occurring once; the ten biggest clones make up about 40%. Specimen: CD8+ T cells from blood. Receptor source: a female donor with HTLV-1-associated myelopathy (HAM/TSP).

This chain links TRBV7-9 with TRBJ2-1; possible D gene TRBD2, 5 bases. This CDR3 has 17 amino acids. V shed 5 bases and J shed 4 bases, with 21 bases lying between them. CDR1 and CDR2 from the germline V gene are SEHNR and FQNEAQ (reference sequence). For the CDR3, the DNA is TGTGCCAGCAGCCCCAAAGACCACGGGGATACATACAATGAGCAGTTCTTC. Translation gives CASSPKDHGDTYNEQFF.

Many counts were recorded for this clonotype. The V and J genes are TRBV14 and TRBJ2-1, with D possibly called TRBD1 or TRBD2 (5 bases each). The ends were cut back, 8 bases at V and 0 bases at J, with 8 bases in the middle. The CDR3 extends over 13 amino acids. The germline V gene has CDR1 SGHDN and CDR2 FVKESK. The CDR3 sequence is CASSGSSYNEQFF. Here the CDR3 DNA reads TGTGCCAGCTCAGGGAGCTCCTACAATGAGCAGTTCTTC.

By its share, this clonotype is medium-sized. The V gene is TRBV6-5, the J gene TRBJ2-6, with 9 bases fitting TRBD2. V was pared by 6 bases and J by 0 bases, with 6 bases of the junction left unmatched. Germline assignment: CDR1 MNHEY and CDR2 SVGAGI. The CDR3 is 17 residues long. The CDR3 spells CASRLSGSSSGANVLTF. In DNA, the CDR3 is TGTGCCAGCAGGCTTAGCGGGAGCTCCTCTGGGGCCAACGTCCTGACTTTC.

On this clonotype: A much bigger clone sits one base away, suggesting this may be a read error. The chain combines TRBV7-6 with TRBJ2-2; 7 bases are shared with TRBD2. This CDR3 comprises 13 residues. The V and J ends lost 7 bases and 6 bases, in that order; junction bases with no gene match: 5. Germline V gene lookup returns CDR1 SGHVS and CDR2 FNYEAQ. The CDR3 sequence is CASTTSVAGELFF. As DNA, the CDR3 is TGTGCCAGCACTACTAGCGTGGCCGGGGAGCTGTTTTTT. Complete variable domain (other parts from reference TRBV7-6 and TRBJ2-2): GAGVSQSPRYKVTKRGQDVALRCDPISGHVSLYWYRQALGQGPEFLTYFNYEAQQDKSGLPNDRFSAERPEGSISTLTIQRTEQRDSAMYRCASTTSVAGELFFGEGSRLTVL.

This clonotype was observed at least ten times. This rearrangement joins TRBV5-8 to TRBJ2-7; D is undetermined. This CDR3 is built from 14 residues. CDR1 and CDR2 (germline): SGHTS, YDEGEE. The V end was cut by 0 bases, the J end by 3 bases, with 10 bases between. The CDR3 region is CASSLAVGNYEQYF. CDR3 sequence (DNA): TGTGCCAGCAGCTTGGCCGTTGGGAACTACGAGCAGTACTTC. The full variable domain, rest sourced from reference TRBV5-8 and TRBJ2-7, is EAGVTQSPTHLIKTRGQQATLRCSPISGHTSVYWYQQALGLGLQFLLWYDEGEERNRGNFPPRFSGRQFPNYSSELNVNALELEDSALYLCASSLAVGNYEQYFGPGTRLTVT.

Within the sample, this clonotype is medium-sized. The CDR3 reads CASSSSGAYNEQFF. DNA for the CDR3: TGCGCCAGCAGCTCTAGCGGAGCCTACAATGAGCAGTTCTTC. The chain joins TRBV5-1 to TRBJ2-1; 7 nucleotides line up with TRBD2. This CDR3 spans 14 amino acids. The V gene end was trimmed by 3 bases and the J gene end by 2 bases; junction bases not matched to a gene: 2. CDR1 is SGHRS and CDR2 is YFSETQ in the germline V gene.

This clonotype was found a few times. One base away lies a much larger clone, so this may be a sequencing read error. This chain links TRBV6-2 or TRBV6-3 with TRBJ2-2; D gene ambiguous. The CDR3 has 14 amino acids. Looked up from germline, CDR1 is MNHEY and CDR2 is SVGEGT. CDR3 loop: CASSYSMITWELFF. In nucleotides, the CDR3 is TGTGCCAGCAGTTACTCGATGATCACCTGGGAGCTGTTTTTT.

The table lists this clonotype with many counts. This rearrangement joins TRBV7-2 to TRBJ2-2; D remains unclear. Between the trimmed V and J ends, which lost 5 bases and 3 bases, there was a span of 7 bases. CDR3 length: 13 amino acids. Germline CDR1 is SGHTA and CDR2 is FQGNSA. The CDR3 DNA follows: TGTGCCAGCAGCCCAGCGCACACCGGGGAGCTGTTTTTT. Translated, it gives CASSPAHTGELFF.